This note documents a single T cell receptor beta chain sequence. Data came from immunoSEQ multiplex PCR; TCRdb stores just in-frame clones and leaves some out. The sample holds 100,000 to 120,000 clones, 75% to 85% seen once. Trimming left V 5 bases short and J 5 bases short, with 9 bases between. The CDR3 consists of 13 residues. These data come from a study of blood T cell repertoires in COVID-19. Study context: Some COVID-19 samples were acute and others convalescent; all came from the United States, Italy and Spain. From T cells, B-cell-depleted T cells, or PBMCs came the material, which was cDNA or gDNA.

The V and J genes are TRBV6-7 and TRBJ2-2, with D maybe TRBD2 (5 bases). TRBV6-7 has ORF status, its function being uncertain. The TCR sequence derives from a woman between 65 and 79 years old with acute or convalescent COVID-19. The sample consisted of peripheral blood. CDR3 amino acids: CASSPPGTGELFF. Here the CDR3 DNA reads TGTGCCAGCAGTCCCCCGGGAACCGGGGAGCTGTTTTTT.